This TCR beta chain emerged from a study of T-cell memory formation after mild COVID-19. Details on this clonotype: What it binds is not known.

Whole-study results and caveats: The appearance of some responding clones in pre-infection memory suggested that cross-reactive memory joined. Shrinking CD4+ clones resided mostly in CM and EM, and CD8+ ones in EMRA.

TCRdb fed the 5' RACE reads into MiXCR, producing one record per CDR3 protein. The table has about 470,000 distinct CDR3 sequences, around a quarter seen once; the top ten hold about an eighth. The V gene's germline CDR1 is MNHEY and CDR2 SVGAGI. V shed 4 bases and J 4 bases; nucleotides not matched to a gene: 1. The CDR3 is made up of 12 amino acids. This receptor was taken from an adult woman who had mild COVID-19 (a few samples of this study predate the infection). Cell type and time point are not known. The sample was PBMCs or a T cell subset sorted from them (not recorded which). The J gene is TRBJ2-7, the V gene TRBV6-5, with 7 bases aligning to TRBD2. Here the CDR3 DNA reads TGTGCCAGCAGTTGGGGACTATACGAGCAGTACTTC. It yields the protein CASSWGLYEQYF.